The rows below give T cell receptor beta chains drawn from one sample of a study of cytomegalovirus exposure and HLA in healthy donors. Using immunoSEQ multiplex PCR, the repertoire was profiled, and TCRdb retains in-frame clones only, with some absent. The sample shows roughly 140,000 clones, approximately 80% of them seen only once. Material for sequencing was PBMCs. The receptor set was obtained from a woman aged 55 to 70 in good health and CMV-seropositive. Each CDR3 is given with its conserved first and last residue. A D gene is named only where the DNA matches it firmly. Clone size is given for some rows only: seen once, a few or many times, or a class if the clone is expanded.

v_call: TRBV19; d_call: TRBD2; j_call: TRBJ2-1; clone_size: few; cdr3_nt: TGTGCCAGTAGAGGACTAGCGGAGTGGGGTGAGCAGTTCTTC; cdr3_aa: CASRGLAEWGEQFF
v_call: TRBV30; d_call: .; j_call: TRBJ1-1; clone_size: .; cdr3_nt: TGTGCCTGGAGTTTGACAGGAGCGAACACTGAAGCTTTCTTT; cdr3_aa: CAWSLTGANTEAFF
v_call: TRBV10-3; d_call: TRBD1; j_call: TRBJ1-5; clone_size: few; cdr3_nt: TGTGCCATCAGTGAAGGGGCCGGGACATCAGGGGGGAGTCAGCCCCAGCATTTT; cdr3_aa: CAISEGAGTSGGSQPQHF
v_call: TRBV5-4; d_call: .; j_call: TRBJ2-6; clone_size: .; cdr3_nt: TGTGCCAGCACTCTGGGGGCAGGGAACAGAGGGGCCAACGTCCTGACTTTC; cdr3_aa: CASTLGAGNRGANVLTF
v_call: TRBV13; d_call: TRBD2; j_call: TRBJ2-3; clone_size: few; cdr3_nt: TGTGCCAGCAGCTTCGAGCGGGAGGACACAGATACGCAGTATTTT; cdr3_aa: CASSFEREDTDTQYF
v_call: TRBV18; d_call: .; j_call: TRBJ2-7; clone_size: .; cdr3_nt: TGTGCCAGCTCACCTCTCCCGGACACCGAGCAGTACTTC; cdr3_aa: CASSPLPDTEQYF
v_call: TRBV9; d_call: TRBD2; j_call: TRBJ2-1; clone_size: .; cdr3_nt: TGTGCCAGCAGCACCCAGGCAGCGGGATTAGCTGACAATGAGCAGTTCTTC; cdr3_aa: CASSTQAAGLADNEQFF
v_call: TRBV28; d_call: TRBD2; j_call: TRBJ2-1; clone_size: once; cdr3_nt: TGTGCCAGCAGTGGGGGACTAGCGGATGAGCAGTTCTTC; cdr3_aa: CASSGGLADEQFF
v_call: TRBV27; d_call: TRBD2; j_call: TRBJ2-3; clone_size: .; cdr3_nt: TGTGCCAGCATTGAGGGAGGGACAGATACGCAGTATTTT; cdr3_aa: CASIEGGTDTQYF
v_call: TRBV28; d_call: .; j_call: TRBJ1-1; clone_size: .; cdr3_nt: TGTGCCAGCAGTAGGGGAATGAACACTGAAGCTTTCTTT; cdr3_aa: CASSRGMNTEAFF
v_call: TRBV5-1; d_call: TRBD2; j_call: TRBJ2-1; clone_size: .; cdr3_nt: TGCGCCAGCAGCTCCGGGACTACGGGCAATGAGCAGTTCTTC; cdr3_aa: CASSSGTTGNEQFF
v_call: TRBV5-1; d_call: TRBD2; j_call: TRBJ2-1; clone_size: .; cdr3_nt: TGCGCCAGCAGCTTGGGGGCAAGCGGGAGTATCGGTGAGCAGTTCTTC; cdr3_aa: CASSLGASGSIGEQFF
v_call: TRBV28; d_call: .; j_call: TRBJ1-4; clone_size: .; cdr3_nt: TGTGCCAGCAGTGTACAGGGAGATAATGAAAAACTGTTTTTT; cdr3_aa: CASSVQGDNEKLFF
v_call: TRBV5-5; d_call: TRBD2; j_call: TRBJ2-7; clone_size: .; cdr3_nt: TGTGCCAGCAGCTTCTTGTCGGCGGGAGTAACGTCCTACGAGCAGTACTTC; cdr3_aa: CASSFLSAGVTSYEQYF
v_call: TRBV29-1; d_call: .; j_call: TRBJ1-2; clone_size: .; cdr3_nt: TGCAGCGTTGAAGATCAAGCATCGTCATATGGCTACACCTTC; cdr3_aa: CSVEDQASSYGYTF
v_call: TRBV19; d_call: TRBD2; j_call: TRBJ2-5; clone_size: .; cdr3_nt: TGTGCCAGCCGACTAGCGGGAGGCGGTGAGACCCAGTACTTC; cdr3_aa: CASRLAGGGETQYF
v_call: TRBV6-1; d_call: .; j_call: TRBJ2-2; clone_size: .; cdr3_nt: TGTGCCAGCAGTCAACAGGGAAGAAGCACCGGGGAGCTGTTTTTT; cdr3_aa: CASSQQGRSTGELFF
v_call: TRBV28; d_call: .; j_call: TRBJ2-7; clone_size: .; cdr3_nt: TGTGCCAGCCTCCCCGACAGGAGCTCCTACGAGCAGTACTTC; cdr3_aa: CASLPDRSSYEQYF
v_call: TRBV6-5; d_call: .; j_call: TRBJ1-5; clone_size: few; cdr3_nt: TGTGCCAGCAGTTTCAGCGGCAATCAGCCCCAGCATTTT; cdr3_aa: CASSFSGNQPQHF
v_call: TRBV13; d_call: .; j_call: TRBJ2-3; clone_size: .; cdr3_nt: TGTGCCAGCAGCGATCGGCCTGGACTACCGGGCACAGATACGCAGTATTTT; cdr3_aa: CASSDRPGLPGTDTQYF
v_call: TRBV5-1; d_call: .; j_call: TRBJ1-2; clone_size: .; cdr3_nt: TGCGCCAGCAGCTTGTCTCCAGAATCTGGCTACACCTTC; cdr3_aa: CASSLSPESGYTF
v_call: TRBV7-3; d_call: .; j_call: TRBJ2-1; clone_size: .; cdr3_nt: TGTGCCAGCAGCTTAGAACAGGGAGTTCCTGAGCAGTTCTTC; cdr3_aa: CASSLEQGVPEQFF
v_call: TRBV2; d_call: TRBD2; j_call: TRBJ2-5; clone_size: .; cdr3_nt: TGTGCCAGCAGTCCAAGGACTAGCGAAGAGACCCAGTACTTC; cdr3_aa: CASSPRTSEETQYF
v_call: TRBV4-3; d_call: TRBD1; j_call: TRBJ1-3; clone_size: few; cdr3_nt: TGCGCCAGCAGCCACCGACAGGGGAGCTCTGGAAACACCATATATTTT; cdr3_aa: CASSHRQGSSGNTIYF
v_call: TRBV6-5; d_call: TRBD1; j_call: TRBJ1-5; clone_size: .; cdr3_nt: TGTGCCAGCAGGGACAGGGGGCAAAGCAATCAGCCCCAGCATTTT; cdr3_aa: CASRDRGQSNQPQHF
v_call: TRBV7-2; d_call: TRBD2; j_call: TRBJ2-1; clone_size: .; cdr3_nt: TGTGCCAGCAGCTTAGGGGCGGGAGGGTACAATGAGCAGTTCTTC; cdr3_aa: CASSLGAGGYNEQFF
v_call: TRBV27; d_call: TRBD1; j_call: TRBJ2-7; clone_size: .; cdr3_nt: TGTGCCAGCAGAGGACAGGGGGTCTTTGTGCAGTACTTC; cdr3_aa: CASRGQGVFVQYF
v_call: TRBV27; d_call: .; j_call: TRBJ2-1; clone_size: .; cdr3_nt: TGTGCCAGCAGTTTCGACAGGGAGGATAATGAGCAGTTCTTC; cdr3_aa: CASSFDREDNEQFF
v_call: TRBV7-8; d_call: TRBD2; j_call: TRBJ2-7; clone_size: .; cdr3_nt: TGTGCCAGCAGCTTGGTTTCTACGGGGGGAGGCACCTACGAGCAGTACTTC; cdr3_aa: CASSLVSTGGGTYEQYF
v_call: TRBV13; d_call: TRBD2; j_call: TRBJ2-6; clone_size: .; cdr3_nt: TGTGCCAGCAGCTTAGGGGCTAGCGGGAGAGGTGGGGCCAACGTCCTGACTTTC; cdr3_aa: CASSLGASGRGGANVLTF